One sample yielded the 32 T cell receptor beta chains listed below, sequenced in a study of early T cells in non-severe SARS-CoV-2 infection. MiXCR was run by TCRdb on the 5' RACE reads, yielding one entry per CDR3 protein. This sample yields around 81,000 distinct CDR3 sequences, of which 11% to 15% are seen a single time; approximately 11% belongs to the top ten. Source material: whole blood. The receptors stem from an adult who was a healthcare worker with PCR-confirmed SARS-CoV-2 infection or an uninfected control (not recorded which).

The rearrangement joins TRBV20-1 to TRBJ2-3; 11 bases are a match to TRBD2. After removal of 5 bases from V and 2 bases from J, the junction contained 12 bases not matched to a gene. Per the germline V gene, CDR1 is DFQATT and CDR2 is SNEGSKA (reference sequence). This CDR3 is 17 amino acids long. The CDR3 is CSARGPQLAGATDTQYF. CDR3 coding DNA: TGCAGTGCTCGAGGACCACAACTAGCGGGGGCCACAGATACGCAGTATTTT.

This clonotype has a count of ten or more. The V call is TRBV5-1, the J call TRBJ1-3; 7 nucleotides line up with TRBD1. Germline V gene lookup returns CDR1 SGHRS and CDR2 YFSETQ. Trimming took 0 bases from V and 3 from J; bases not matched to a gene: 6. The CDR3 has 16 residues. The CDR3 protein is CASSLEQGISGNTIYF. CDR3 sequence (DNA): TGCGCCAGCAGCTTGGAACAGGGGATAAGTGGAAACACCATATATTTT.

There are a few counts of this clonotype. The CDR3 sequence is CASSVDMNTEAFF. The CDR3 nucleotides are TGTGCCAGCAGCGTAGATATGAACACTGAAGCTTTCTTT. The chain uses TRBV9 and TRBJ1-1; D call uncertain. Germline V gene data show CDR1 as SGDLS and CDR2 as YYNGEE. Trimming took 0 bases from V and 0 from J, leaving 3 bases between them. The CDR3 length is 13 residues.

The gene calls are TRBV12-3 or TRBV12-4 and TRBJ2-6; D possibly matches TRBD1 or TRBD2 (6 bases each). This CDR3 has 15 residues. Trimming took 7 bases from V and 2 from J, leaving 12 bases between them. CDR3 region: CASKWGAPGANVLTF. Here the CDR3 DNA reads TGTGCCAGCAAGTGGGGGGCGCCTGGGGCCAACGTCCTGACTTTC.

This clonotype was observed a handful of times. This rearrangement joins TRBV29-1 to TRBJ2-1; TRBD2 is a possible D gene (5 bases). Germline values: CDR1 SQVTM, CDR2 ANQGSEA. CDR3 length: 12 amino acids. Between the trimmed V and J ends, which lost 4 bases and 8 bases, there was a span of 12 bases. The CDR3: CSVAGLRDEQFF. Written as DNA, the CDR3 is TGCAGCGTTGCTGGCCTGCGGGATGAGCAGTTCTTC.

This clonotype was picked up a small number of times. This chain connects TRBV7-9 to TRBJ1-2, with unresolved D. The CDR3 runs to 11 residues. Germline CDR1 reads SEHNR; CDR2 reads FQNEAQ (reference sequence). V was shortened by 2 bases and J by 2 bases, with 0 bases between the two germline ends. The DNA for the CDR3 is TGTGCCAGCAGCTTAAACTATGGCTACACCTTC. Its protein is CASSLNYGYTF.

This clonotype came up a few times. This rearrangement joins TRBV6-2 or TRBV6-3 to TRBJ2-7; D is ambiguous. Germline V gene sequence: CDR1 MNHEY, CDR2 SVGEGT. V lost 8 bases to trimming and J lost 2 bases, with 10 bases between them. The CDR3 length is 12 residues. The CDR3 sequence: CASQKGTYEQYF. The CDR3 DNA reads TGTGCCAGCCAGAAAGGAACCTACGAGCAGTACTTC.

This clonotype was detected a few times. V is TRBV5-1 and J is TRBJ1-4; unclear D gene. Germline loops: CDR1 SGHRS, CDR2 YFSETQ. The V gene lost 2 bases and the J gene lost 0 bases, with 8 bases spanning the gap. The CDR3 has 15 residues. The CDR3 DNA reads TGCGCCAGCAGCTTCGACACTGCAACTAATGAAAAACTGTTTTTT. This encodes CASSFDTATNEKLFF.

The chain recombines TRBV3-1 with TRBJ1-2; TRBD1 aligns across 8 bases. CDR3 length: 15 amino acids. The V and J ends lost 7 bases and 2 bases, in that order; junction bases with no gene match: 9. Per the germline V gene, CDR1 is LGHDT and CDR2 is YNNKEL (reference sequence). The CDR3: CASTNGQGSNYGYTF. As DNA, the CDR3 is TGTGCCAGCACCAATGGACAGGGATCGAACTATGGCTACACCTTC. Looking up the rest from reference TRBV3-1 and TRBJ1-2 gives the full variable domain: DTAVSQTPKYLVTQMGNDKSIKCEQNLGHDTMYWYKQDSKKFLKIMFSYNNKELIINETVPNRFSPKSPDKAHLNLHINSLELGDSAVYFCASTNGQGSNYGYTFGSGTRLTVV.

The rearrangement links TRBV27 to TRBJ1-6; D uncertain. The germline gives CDR1 MNHEY, CDR2 SMNVEV (reference sequence). The CDR3 length is 14 residues. With 0 bases removed from V and 9 bases from J, the gap between germline ends came to 9 bases. In DNA, the CDR3 is TGTGCCAGCAGTTTATCGGGAGGGATTTCACCCCTCCACTTT. Translation gives CASSLSGGISPLHF.

The genes are TRBV29-1 and TRBJ2-1, with 8 nucleotides matching TRBD1. CDR3 length: 11 amino acids. V lost 7 bases and J lost 10; bases outside the gene matches: 6. Germline V lookup: CDR1 SQVTM, CDR2 ANQGSEA. The CDR3 sequence is CSADRGREQFF. The CDR3 region has the DNA TGCAGCGCCGACAGGGGACGGGAGCAGTTCTTC.

This rearrangement joins TRBV6-4 to TRBJ2-3, with 9 bases lining up with TRBD2. The V gene's germline CDR1 is MRHNA and CDR2 SNTAGT. The CDR3 contains 15 residues. Trimming cost V 0 bases and J 4 bases; bases outside gene matches: 2. CDR3 sequence (DNA): TGTGCCAGCAGTGACTCGGTAGCGGGGGCAGATACGCAGTATTTT. Translating it yields CASSDSVAGADTQYF.

This clonotype was seen a few times. This chain's CDR3 is CSASEGTGAAFF. DNA for the CDR3: TGCAGTGCTAGCGAGGGGACAGGGGCCGCTTTCTTT. The chain is built from TRBV20-1 and TRBJ1-1; 10 positions agree with TRBD1. V lost 3 bases to trimming and J lost 11 bases; unmatched junction nucleotides: 6. The germline V gene has CDR1 DFQATT and CDR2 SNEGSKA (reference sequence). This CDR3 has 12 amino acids.

This clonotype was seen repeatedly, ten times or more. The CDR3 bases are TGCAGCGTTGTTTACAGGGGGCTAAACGAGCAGTACTTC. Its translation: CSVVYRGLNEQYF. The chain links TRBV29-1 to TRBJ2-7; 9 positions agree with TRBD1. This CDR3 is built from 13 residues. Germline V CDR1 and CDR2: SQVTM, ANQGSEA. V shed 4 bases, J shed 5 bases, and the junction held 6 bases outside the gene matches.

This chain links TRBV29-1 with TRBJ1-3; no definite D call. The CDR3 contains 13 residues. Looked up from germline, CDR1 is SQVTM and CDR2 is ANQGSEA. V shed 4 bases and J shed 0 bases, with 7 bases lying between them. CDR3 in amino acids: CSVGIDSGNTIYF. The CDR3 region has the DNA TGCAGCGTTGGGATCGACTCTGGAAACACCATATATTTT.

The chain couples TRBV5-1 to TRBJ1-2, with 7 bases that match TRBD1. This CDR3 has 15 residues. From germline, CDR1 is SGHRS and CDR2 YFSETQ. V dropped 4 bases and J dropped 3; count of bases not matched to a gene: 9. The CDR3 sequence is CASSREGGADYGYTF. The DNA of the CDR3 is TGCGCCAGCAGCCGCGAAGGGGGCGCGGACTATGGCTACACCTTC.

The gene calls are TRBV5-1 and TRBJ1-1; TRBD1 matches at 8 bases. CDR3 length equals 16 residues. V gave up 4 bases and J gave up 4 bases; unmatched junction bases: 12. The germline CDR1 and CDR2 sequences are SGHRS and YFSETQ. The CDR3 region is CASSPRAGGYVTEAFF. DNA of the CDR3: TGCGCCAGCAGCCCCCGGGCAGGGGGCTACGTCACTGAAGCTTTCTTT.

This clonotype came up a few times. J is TRBJ2-7 and V is TRBV28; 7 bases fit TRBD2. Germline loops: CDR1 MDHEN, CDR2 SYDVKM. This CDR3 region has 14 residues. V was clipped by 4 bases and J by 6 bases; unmatched bases: 9. In DNA, the CDR3 is TGTGCCAGCAGTTACGGCGGACTAGTGGGCGAGCAGTACTTC. Protein product: CASSYGGLVGEQYF.

V is TRBV6-2 or TRBV6-3 and J is TRBJ1-2, with TRBD1 identical over 9 bases. V shed 5 bases, J shed 4 bases, and the junction held 5 bases outside the gene matches. Per the germline V gene, CDR1 is MNHEY and CDR2 is SVGEGT. The CDR3 loop spans 14 amino acids. The CDR3 loop reads CASSNRTGAYGYTF. The CDR3 DNA reads as TGTGCCAGCAGTAACCGGACAGGGGCCTATGGCTACACCTTC.

The J gene is TRBJ2-7, the V gene TRBV29-1; D might be TRBD2 (6 bases). There are 11 residues in the CDR3. The germline V and J ends were trimmed by 4 bases and 7 bases, with 11 bases remaining between them. Germline V gene data show CDR1 as SQVTM and CDR2 as ANQGSEA. This CDR3 is CSVVFAGEQYF. CDR3 DNA sequence: TGCAGCGTTGTTTTCGCGGGGGAGCAGTACTTC.

This clonotype was recorded many times. The chain couples TRBV5-4 to TRBJ1-4; weak D call: TRBD1 (5 bases). The germline gives CDR1 SGHNT, CDR2 YYREEE (reference sequence). Trimming shortened V by 4 bases and J by 6 bases, and 16 bases separated the two germline ends. The CDR3 length is 15 residues. The chain's CDR3 is CASSVGTGGHEKLFF. DNA of the CDR3: TGTGCCAGCAGCGTCGGGACCGGAGGACATGAAAAACTGTTTTTT.

V and J are TRBV20-1 and TRBJ2-7; 10 nucleotides agree with TRBD1. V lost 3 bases, J lost 4 bases, and 6 bases stayed unmatched. CDR1 and CDR2 (germline): DFQATT, SNEGSKA (reference sequence). This CDR3 has 14 amino acids. The CDR3, as DNA: TGCAGTGCTAGGACCGGGACAGGGGATTACGAGCAGTACTTC. It is translated as CSARTGTGDYEQYF.

The genes are TRBV29-1 and TRBJ1-2, with a weak D call TRBD1 (5 bases). CDR1 is SQVTM and CDR2 is ANQGSEA in the germline V gene. Trimming cost V 3 bases and J 6 bases, with 11 bases left between them. The CDR3 loop spans 12 amino acids. The CDR3 coding sequence is TGCAGCGTTGATTTGGGGCAAAATGGCTACACCTTC. Amino acid sequence: CSVDLGQNGYTF.

This rearrangement joins TRBV29-1 to TRBJ1-1, with D maybe TRBD1 (6 bases). The CDR3 is made up of 13 amino acids. Looked up from germline, CDR1 is SQVTM and CDR2 is ANQGSEA. Trimming removed 7 bases from V and 2 bases from J, with 14 bases in between. CDR3 bases: TGCAGCGGATCAGGGGCTGTTAACACTGAAGCTTTCTTT. This encodes CSGSGAVNTEAFF.

This clonotype was seen repeatedly, ten times or more. This rearrangement joins TRBV6-5 to TRBJ2-7; 7 bases fit TRBD1. The CDR3 consists of 17 residues. Germline V lookup: CDR1 MNHEY, CDR2 SVGAGI. After removal of 5 bases from V and 5 bases from J, the junction contained 18 bases not matched to a gene. The CDR3 sequence: CASSGNPLTGFLHEQYF. CDR3 coding DNA: TGTGCCAGCAGTGGGAATCCATTGACAGGGTTTCTCCACGAGCAGTACTTC.

The rearrangement links TRBV20-1 to TRBJ2-2; D remains unclear. Germline CDR1 is DFQATT and CDR2 is SNEGSKA (reference sequence). The CDR3 consists of 14 residues. V lost 5 bases, J lost 8 bases, and 18 bases lay in between. CDR3 nucleotide sequence: TGCAGTGCTGCCCCGACACGGAGAACGGGGGAGCTGTTTTTT. Its translation is CSAAPTRRTGELFF.

This clonotype has more than one count but fewer than ten. V and J are TRBV5-1 and TRBJ1-5, with D tentatively TRBD1 (5 bases). The CDR3 totals 15 residues. Germline CDR1 is SGHRS and CDR2 is YFSETQ. Deletions cut 3 bases from V and 5 bases from J, with 15 bases between. CDR3 amino acids: CASSSLGTADQPQHF. The DNA for the CDR3 is TGCGCCAGCAGCTCCCTCGGGACTGCTGATCAGCCCCAGCATTTT.

This clonotype has just a few counts. The J gene is TRBJ2-1, the V gene TRBV5-1; possibly TRBD2 for D (6 bases). V lost 2 bases and J 7 bases, leaving 13 bases between the germline ends. Germline V lookup: CDR1 SGHRS, CDR2 YFSETQ. This CDR3 spans 14 amino acids. CDR3 in DNA: TGCGCCAGCAGCTTAGAGGAGGGGTGGAATGAGCAGTTCTTC. Translating it yields CASSLEEGWNEQFF.

The genes are TRBV7-8 and TRBJ1-2; 8 bases align to TRBD1. V shed 5 bases, J shed 3 bases, and the junction held 11 bases outside the gene matches. CDR1 SGHVS and CDR2 FQNEAQ come from the germline V gene. This CDR3 is 16 amino acids long. Here the CDR3 DNA reads TGTGCCAGCAGCAAGGGGGCGGCAGGGGGCGACTATGGCTACACCTTC. It specifies CASSKGAAGGDYGYTF.

This clonotype was picked up many times. One end of the junction fails to match germline, which may point to a read error. The chain employs TRBV5-1 and TRBJ1-1; TRBD1 might be the D (5 bases). This CDR3 has 14 residues. Per the germline V gene, CDR1 is SGHRS and CDR2 is YFSETQ. The CDR3 protein is CASSLEGEWTEVFF. Written as DNA, the CDR3 is TGCGCCAGCAGCTTGGAAGGGGAGTGGACTGAAGTTTTCTTT.

The chain carries TRBV28 and TRBJ1-2, with TRBD1 identical over 7 bases. CDR1 is MDHEN, CDR2 SYDVKM, per germline. The CDR3 is 17 amino acids. Trimming at V came to 4 bases and at J to 3 bases, leaving 14 bases not matched to a gene. CDR3 amino acids: CASSSFPPPTGHYGYTF. For the CDR3, the DNA is TGTGCCAGCAGTTCCTTCCCCCCCCCGACAGGGCACTATGGCTACACCTTC.

The V gene is TRBV4-2, the J gene TRBJ2-3, with D perhaps TRBD1 (7 bases). Germline V gives CDR1 LGHNA, CDR2 YNFKEQ. Trimming stripped 1 base from V and 6 bases from J, with 17 bases between. There are 16 residues in the CDR3. The CDR3 region is CASSQGPRGDADTQYF. The CDR3 coding sequence is TGTGCCAGCAGCCAAGGGCCCAGGGGGGACGCGGATACGCAGTATTTT.